Below, one TCR beta chain is given with its context. The antigen is unknown. The repertoire was sequenced with immunoSEQ multiplex PCR; TCRdb's copy has only in-frame clones and lacks some. The data contain 150,000 to 200,000 clones, about nine tenths of them singletons. The sample originates from a study of T cell responses to AZD1222 COVID-19 vaccine. Overall study results and limits: White British donors predominated, females outnumbered males, and clonal diversity was possibly underestimated.

Trimming stripped 1 base from V and 1 base from J, with 10 bases between. CDR1 is LGHDT, CDR2 YNNKEL, per germline (reference sequence). The CDR3 is made up of 15 amino acids. This chain joins TRBV3-1 (or the pseudogene TRBV3-2) and TRBJ1-1; a weak D match, TRBD1 (5 bases). The sequence derives from an adult in good health. The specimen comprised peripheral blood, sampled on day 0 of AZD1222 vaccination. The CDR3 DNA sequence: TGTGCCAGCAGCCAAGTGGGACGAGGGAACACTGAAGCTTTCTTT. Its translation: CASSQVGRGNTEAFF.